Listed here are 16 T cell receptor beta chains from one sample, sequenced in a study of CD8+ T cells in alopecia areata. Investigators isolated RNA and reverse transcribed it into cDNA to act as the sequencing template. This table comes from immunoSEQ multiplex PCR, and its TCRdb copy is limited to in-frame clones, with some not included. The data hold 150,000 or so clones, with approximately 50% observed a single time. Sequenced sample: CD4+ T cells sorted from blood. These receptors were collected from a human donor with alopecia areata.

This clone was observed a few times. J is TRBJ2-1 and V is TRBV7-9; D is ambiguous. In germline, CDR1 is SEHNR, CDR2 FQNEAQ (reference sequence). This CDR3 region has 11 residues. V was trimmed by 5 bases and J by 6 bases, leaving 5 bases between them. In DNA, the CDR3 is TGTGCCAGCAGCCGGACCAATGAGCAGTTCTTC. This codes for CASSRTNEQFF.

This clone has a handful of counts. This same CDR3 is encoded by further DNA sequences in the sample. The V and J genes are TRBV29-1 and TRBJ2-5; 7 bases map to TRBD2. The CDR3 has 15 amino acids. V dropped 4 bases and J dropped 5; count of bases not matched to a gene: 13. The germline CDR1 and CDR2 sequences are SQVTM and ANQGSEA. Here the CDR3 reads CSVAQGGTGGETQYF. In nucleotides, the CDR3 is TGCAGCGTTGCCCAGGGCGGGACCGGGGGGGAGACCCAGTACTTC. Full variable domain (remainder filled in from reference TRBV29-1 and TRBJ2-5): SAVISQKPSRDICQRGTSLTIQCQVDSQVTMMFWYRQQPGQSLTLIATANQGSEATYESGFVIDKFPISRPNLTFSTLTVSNMSPEDSSIYLCSVAQGGTGGETQYFGPGTRLLVL.

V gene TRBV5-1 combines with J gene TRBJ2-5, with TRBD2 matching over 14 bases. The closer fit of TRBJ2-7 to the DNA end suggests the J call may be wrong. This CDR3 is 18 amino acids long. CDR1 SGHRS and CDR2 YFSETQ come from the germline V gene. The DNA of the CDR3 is TGCGCCAGCAGCCCGAACCTCGGACTAGCGGGAGGAGTTAGCGAGCAGTACTTC. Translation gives CASSPNLGLAGGVSEQYF.

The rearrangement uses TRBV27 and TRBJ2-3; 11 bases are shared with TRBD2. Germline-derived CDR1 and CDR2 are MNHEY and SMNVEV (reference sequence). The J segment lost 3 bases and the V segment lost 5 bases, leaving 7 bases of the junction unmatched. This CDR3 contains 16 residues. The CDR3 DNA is TGTGCCAGCAGTGAAATAGCGGGAGGGAGGACAGATACGCAGTATTTT. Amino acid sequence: CASSEIAGGRTDTQYF.

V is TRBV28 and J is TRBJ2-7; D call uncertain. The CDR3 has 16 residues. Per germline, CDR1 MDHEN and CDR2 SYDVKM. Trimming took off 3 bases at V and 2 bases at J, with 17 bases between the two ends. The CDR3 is CASSFVLVVGTYEQYF. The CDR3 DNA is TGTGCCAGCAGTTTTGTGCTGGTGGTCGGAACCTACGAGCAGTACTTC.

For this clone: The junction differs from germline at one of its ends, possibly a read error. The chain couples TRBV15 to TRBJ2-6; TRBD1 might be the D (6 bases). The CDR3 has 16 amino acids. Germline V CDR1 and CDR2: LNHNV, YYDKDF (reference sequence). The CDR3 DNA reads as TGTGCCACCAGCAGGGATCGGACAGCTGGAGCCAACGTCCTGACTTTC. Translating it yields CATSRDRTAGANVLTF.

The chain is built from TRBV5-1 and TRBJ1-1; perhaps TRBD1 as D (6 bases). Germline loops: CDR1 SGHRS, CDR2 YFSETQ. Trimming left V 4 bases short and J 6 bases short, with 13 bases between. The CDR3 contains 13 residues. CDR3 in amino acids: CASSPEGDSEAFF. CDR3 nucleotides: TGCGCCAGCAGCCCCGAGGGGGACTCTGAAGCTTTCTTT.

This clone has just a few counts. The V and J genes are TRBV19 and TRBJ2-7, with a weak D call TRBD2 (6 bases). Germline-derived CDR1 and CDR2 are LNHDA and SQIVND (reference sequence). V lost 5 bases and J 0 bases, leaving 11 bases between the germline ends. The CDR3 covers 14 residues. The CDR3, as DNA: TGTGCCAGTAGTTTAGCCGGGAGCTCCTACGAGCAGTACTTC. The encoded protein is CASSLAGSSYEQYF. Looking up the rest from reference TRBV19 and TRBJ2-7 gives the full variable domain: DGGITQSPKYLFRKEGQNVTLSCEQNLNHDAMYWYRQDPGQGLRLIYYSQIVNDFQKGDIAEGYSVSREKKESFPLTVTSAQKNPTAFYLCASSLAGSSYEQYFGPGTRLTVT.

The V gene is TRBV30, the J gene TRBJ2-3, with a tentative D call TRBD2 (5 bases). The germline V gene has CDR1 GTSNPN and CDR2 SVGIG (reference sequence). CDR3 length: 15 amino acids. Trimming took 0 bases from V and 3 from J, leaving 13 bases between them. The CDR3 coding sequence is TGTGCCTGGAGTGTGTTCGGAGGCGTGACAGATACGCAGTATTTT. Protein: CAWSVFGGVTDTQYF. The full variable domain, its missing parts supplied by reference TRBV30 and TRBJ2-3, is SQTIHQWPATLVQPVGSPLSLECTVEGTSNPNLYWYRQAAGRGLQLLFYSVGIGQISSEVPQNLSASRPQDRQFILSSKKLLLSDSGFYLCAWSVFGGVTDTQYFGPGTRLTVL.

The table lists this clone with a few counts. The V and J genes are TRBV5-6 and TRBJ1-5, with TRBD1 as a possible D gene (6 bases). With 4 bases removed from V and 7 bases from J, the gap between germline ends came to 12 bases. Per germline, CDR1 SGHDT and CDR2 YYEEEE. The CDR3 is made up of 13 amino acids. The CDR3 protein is CASSNRVNQPQHF. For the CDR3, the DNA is TGTGCCAGCAGCAACAGGGTAAACCAGCCCCAGCATTTT.

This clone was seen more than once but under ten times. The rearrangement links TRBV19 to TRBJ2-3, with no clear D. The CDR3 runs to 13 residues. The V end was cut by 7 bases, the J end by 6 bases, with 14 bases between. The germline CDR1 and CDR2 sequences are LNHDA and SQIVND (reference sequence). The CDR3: CASKPNEADTQYF. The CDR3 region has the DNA TGTGCCAGTAAACCCAATGAGGCGGATACGCAGTATTTT.

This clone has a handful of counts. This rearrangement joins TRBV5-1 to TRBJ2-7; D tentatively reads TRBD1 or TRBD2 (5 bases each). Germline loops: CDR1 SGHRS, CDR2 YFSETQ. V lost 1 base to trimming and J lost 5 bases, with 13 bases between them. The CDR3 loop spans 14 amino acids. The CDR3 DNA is TGCGCCAGCAGCTTGACCGGGGCCGGGCACGAGCAGTACTTC. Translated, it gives CASSLTGAGHEQYF.

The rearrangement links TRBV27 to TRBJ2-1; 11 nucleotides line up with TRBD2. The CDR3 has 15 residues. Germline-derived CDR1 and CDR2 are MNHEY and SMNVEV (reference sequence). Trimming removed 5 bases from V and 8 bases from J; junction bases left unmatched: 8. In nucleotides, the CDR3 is TGTGCCAGCAGTCCTCAGGGACTAGCGGTTTATGAGCAGTTCTTC. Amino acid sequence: CASSPQGLAVYEQFF.

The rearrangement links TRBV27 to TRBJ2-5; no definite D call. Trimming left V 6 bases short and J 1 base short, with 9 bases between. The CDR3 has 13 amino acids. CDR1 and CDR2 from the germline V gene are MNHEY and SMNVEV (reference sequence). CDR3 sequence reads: CASSLFLQETQYF. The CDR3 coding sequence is TGTGCCAGCAGCCTTTTTCTCCAAGAGACCCAGTACTTC.

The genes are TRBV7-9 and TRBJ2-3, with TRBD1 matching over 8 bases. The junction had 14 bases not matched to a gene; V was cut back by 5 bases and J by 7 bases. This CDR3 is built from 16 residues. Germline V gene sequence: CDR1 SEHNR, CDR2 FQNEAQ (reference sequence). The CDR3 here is CASSRLGQGAAHTQYF. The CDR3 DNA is TGTGCCAGCAGCCGTCTTGGACAGGGCGCGGCGCATACGCAGTATTTT.

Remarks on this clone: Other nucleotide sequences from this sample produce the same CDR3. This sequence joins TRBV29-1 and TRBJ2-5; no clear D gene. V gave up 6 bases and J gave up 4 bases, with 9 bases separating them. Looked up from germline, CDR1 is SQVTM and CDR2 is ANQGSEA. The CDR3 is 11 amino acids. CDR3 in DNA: TGCAGCGTAGGCTTGGGAGAGACCCAGTACTTC. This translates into CSVGLGETQYF.